A single T cell receptor beta chain is shown here with its context. Antigen unknown. Stated time point: baseline, week 1 (first vaccination visit). Specified treatment: pre-vaccination baseline after standard-of-care therapy. Sequencing used immunoSEQ multiplex PCR; TCRdb keeps in-frame clones, though not all of them. The table includes some 100,000 clones, about four fifths detected once. The length of the CDR3 is 15 residues. Germline CDR1 is SEHNR and CDR2 is FQNEAQ (reference sequence). Germline trimming cut 5 bases from V and 5 bases from J; bases unmatched to any gene: 10. This entry is derived from a study of a mutant IDH1 vaccine in newly diagnosed glioma. The overall study: Treated patients, averaging approximately 40 years, were roughly 62% male and around 40% female.

Study-wide results and caveats: Pseudoprogression apparently tracked independently of changes in top peripheral T cell clonotypes.

Source: PBMCs, taken from a glioma patient treated with radiotherapy, temozolomide or both. The chain is built from TRBV7-9 and TRBJ2-5, with 8 bases matching TRBD2. The clonotype originates from a woman in her forties or fifties with glioma. The DNA for the CDR3 is TGTGCCAGCAGCCCCGGTGCGGGGGGACGGGAGACCCAGTACTTC. Translating it yields CASSPGAGGRETQYF.